The clone carrying this TCR beta chain was counted a single time. The entry originates in a study of T cells in Graves' hyperthyroidism and ophthalmopathy. RNA transcripts provided the source from which TCR beta CDR3 regions were amplified. The HTBI primer set served for first-round RT-PCR of the TCR CDR3. MiXCR was run by TCRdb on the multiplex PCR reads, yielding one entry per CDR3 protein. The sample lists some 530,000 distinct CDR3 sequences; 22% were seen once. The sequenced sample was blood. The receptor's source is a woman in her 70s with Graves' ophthalmopathy.

This chain's CDR3 is CASPRAEYGYTF. CDR3 in DNA: TGTGCCAGCCCACGGGCAGAGTATGGCTACACCTTC. The J gene is TRBJ1-2, the V gene TRBV18; D gene unclear. The ends were cut back, 8 bases at V and 5 bases at J, with 12 bases in the middle. Germline V gene sequence: CDR1 KGHSH, CDR2 LQKENI. CDR3 length equals 12 residues.